The next 18 T cell receptor beta chains were all read from a single sample in a study of blood T cell repertoires in COVID-19. Clones were sequenced by immunoSEQ multiplex PCR, and TCRdb holds only the in-frame ones, with some missing. Of about 120,000 clones in the sample, less than 85% were seen once. Sequencing was performed on peripheral blood. All receptors come from a man aged 25-40 years with acute or convalescent COVID-19.

DNA for the CDR3: TGTGCCAGCAGTTACTCGCGGCAGCCCCAGCATTTT. This gives the protein CASSYSRQPQHF. This chain joins TRBV6-2 or TRBV6-3 and TRBJ1-5, with no clear D. V lost 0 bases and J 7 bases, leaving 4 bases between the germline ends. Looked up from germline, CDR1 is MNHEY and CDR2 is SVGEGT. The CDR3 sequence is 12 residues long.

The rearrangement joins TRBV5-1 to TRBJ2-2; 7 bases are a match to TRBD1. The ends lost 1 base at V and 1 base at J; junction bases unmatched: 7. The CDR3 sequence is 17 residues long. The germline V gene has CDR1 SGHRS and CDR2 YFSETQ. CDR3 nucleotide sequence: TGCGCCAGCAGCTTGAGTCCGGGACAGAAGAACACCGGGGAGCTGTTTTTT. Translating it yields CASSLSPGQKNTGELFF.

The gene calls are TRBV4-2 and TRBJ2-7, with D possibly being TRBD2 (5 bases). Per germline, CDR1 LGHNA and CDR2 YNFKEQ. V dropped 4 bases and J dropped 7 bases, with 20 bases sitting between them. The CDR3 extends over 15 amino acids. CDR3 residues: CASSPKPGPPGEQYF. The CDR3 bases are TGTGCCAGCAGCCCTAAGCCGGGCCCTCCGGGGGAGCAGTACTTC.

This chain uses TRBV3-1 (or the pseudogene TRBV3-2) with TRBJ2-5, with 8 bases identical to TRBD2. V lost 1 base to trimming and J lost 5 bases; unmatched junction nucleotides: 9. Germline CDR1 and CDR2: LGHDT and YNNKEL (reference sequence). The CDR3 loop spans 16 amino acids. The CDR3 spells CASSQASGGVGETQYF. The CDR3 DNA follows: TGTGCCAGCAGCCAAGCGTCCGGGGGGGTTGGGGAGACCCAGTACTTC.

Written as DNA, the CDR3 is TGTGCCAGCTCACCCCGGGAGGGTTTCTCGGGTCATGAGCAGTTCTTC. Translating it yields CASSPREGFSGHEQFF. This chain joins TRBV18 and TRBJ2-1, with 8 bases that match TRBD2. The CDR3 consists of 16 residues. V lost 3 bases and J lost 8; bases outside the gene matches: 12. Germline CDR1 and CDR2: KGHSH and LQKENI.

This chain uses TRBV5-8 with TRBJ2-3; D not resolved. V dropped 1 base and J dropped 4 bases, with 10 bases sitting between them. The germline V gene has CDR1 SGHTS and CDR2 YDEGEE. This CDR3 region has 14 residues. In DNA, the CDR3 is TGTGCCAGCAGCTTGTTTACAAATTCAGATACGCAGTATTTT. Its translation: CASSLFTNSDTQYF.

V is TRBV7-2 and J is TRBJ1-5; D is perhaps TRBD1 (5 bases). Germline values: CDR1 SGHTA, CDR2 FQGNSA. This CDR3 is 13 amino acids long. The V gene lost 0 bases and the J gene lost 6 bases, with 6 bases spanning the gap. This chain's CDR3 is CASSLAGRQPQHF. The CDR3 bases are TGTGCCAGCAGCTTAGCGGGGCGTCAGCCCCAGCATTTT.

The chain combines TRBV29-1 with TRBJ1-1; D is possibly TRBD1 (6 bases). This CDR3 has 15 amino acids. The V end lost 5 bases, the J end lost 1 base, and 17 bases lay between the germline ends. Germline V CDR1 and CDR2: SQVTM, ANQGSEA. CDR3 in amino acids: CSVLWGGTGNTEAFF. CDR3 nucleotide sequence: TGCAGCGTTCTATGGGGGGGCACCGGGAACACTGAAGCTTTCTTT. The whole variable domain, remainder taken from reference TRBV29-1 and TRBJ1-1, is SAVISQKPSRDICQRGTSLTIQCQVDSQVTMMFWYRQQPGQSLTLIATANQGSEATYESGFVIDKFPISRPNLTFSTLTVSNMSPEDSSIYLCSVLWGGTGNTEAFFGQGTRLTVV.

This sequence joins TRBV4-2 and TRBJ2-2, with D hard to call. V was pared by 0 bases and J by 1 base, with 6 bases between. Germline loops: CDR1 LGHNA, CDR2 YNFKEQ. CDR3 length: 15 residues. CDR3 in DNA: TGTGCCAGCAGCCAAGAAGCGCAGAACACCGGGGAGCTGTTTTTT. Protein product: CASSQEAQNTGELFF.

The chain links TRBV5-1 to TRBJ2-3; TRBD1 matches 8 bases. The V gene end was trimmed by 9 bases and the J gene end by 0 bases; junction bases not matched to a gene: 6. In germline, CDR1 is SGHRS, CDR2 YFSETQ. The CDR3 runs to 14 residues. The CDR3 sequence: CATTGGSSTDTQYF. In DNA, the CDR3 is TGCGCCACCACAGGGGGATCTAGCACAGATACGCAGTATTTT.

The chain links TRBV12-3 or TRBV12-4 to TRBJ1-2; unclear D gene. The CDR3 is 10 residues long. The V end was cut by 6 bases, the J end by 8 bases, with 7 bases between. CDR3 sequence (DNA): TGTGCCAGCAGCCTGAGAGGCTACACCTTC. It encodes CASSLRGYTF.

V gene TRBV3-1 (or the pseudogene TRBV3-2) combines with J gene TRBJ1-1; TRBD1 matches at 8 bases. J was trimmed by 1 base and V by 3 bases; bases with no gene match: 4. CDR1 is LGHDT and CDR2 is YNNKEL in the germline V gene (reference sequence). The CDR3 runs to 15 residues. This CDR3 is CASSHRTGRNTEAFF. CDR3 in DNA: TGTGCCAGCAGCCACCGGACAGGGAGGAACACTGAAGCTTTCTTT.

This chain uses TRBV27 with TRBJ2-1; possibly TRBD2 for D (5 bases). Germline assignment: CDR1 MNHEY and CDR2 SMNVEV (reference sequence). Trimming shortened V by 8 bases and J by 2 bases, and 16 bases separated the two germline ends. This CDR3 comprises 15 residues. The CDR3 sequence is CASRTFVSAYNEQFF. The CDR3 bases are TGTGCCAGCCGAACGTTCGTTAGCGCCTACAATGAGCAGTTCTTC.

The chain combines TRBV9 with TRBJ2-1, with TRBD2 matching 8 bases. This CDR3 region has 15 residues. CDR1 and CDR2 from the germline V gene are SGDLS and YYNGEE. V shed 1 base and J 0 bases; nucleotides not matched to a gene: 0. CDR3 nucleotides: TGTGCCAGCAGCGTAAGCGGGAGCTCCTACAATGAGCAGTTCTTC. It yields the protein CASSVSGSSYNEQFF.

The chain combines TRBV14 with TRBJ2-3; D gene ambiguous. The CDR3 covers 13 residues. V gave up 3 bases and J gave up 2 bases, with 6 bases separating them. The germline gives CDR1 SGHDN, CDR2 FVKESK. CDR3 sequence (DNA): TGTGCCAGCAGCCAGTCCTTCACAGATACGCAGTATTTT. Its protein product is CASSQSFTDTQYF.

The rearrangement joins TRBV2 to TRBJ2-1; 11 nucleotides line up with TRBD2. The V gene's germline CDR1 is SNHLY and CDR2 FYNNEI. V gave up 6 bases and J gave up 6 bases; unmatched junction bases: 10. The CDR3 extends over 16 amino acids. The CDR3 DNA reads TGTGCCAGCAGCGCCGAGCTAGCGGGGGGCCTCAATGAGCAGTTCTTC. Translation gives CASSAELAGGLNEQFF.

The rearrangement uses TRBV18 and TRBJ2-1, with 11 bases fitting TRBD1. The CDR3 has 15 residues. Trimming removed 1 base from V and 7 bases from J; junction bases left unmatched: 3. The V gene's germline CDR1 is KGHSH and CDR2 LQKENI. CDR3 bases: TGTGCCAGCTCACCACGGACAGGGGGCGGGAATGAGCAGTTCTTC. Its protein product is CASSPRTGGGNEQFF. The entire variable domain, with the rest obtained from reference TRBV18 and TRBJ2-1, is as follows: NAGVMQNPRHLVRRRGQEARLRCSPMKGHSHVYWYRQLPEEGLKFMVYLQKENIIDESGMPKERFSAEFPKEGPSILRIQQVVRGDSAAYFCASSPRTGGGNEQFFGPGTRLTVL.

Regarding this clone: The germline gene is not matched at one end of the junction; a read error may be the cause. The rearrangement uses TRBV2 and TRBJ1-1, with TRBD1 identical over 8 bases. The germline V gene encodes CDR1 SNHLY and CDR2 FYNNEI. The CDR3 length is 14 residues. CDR3 sequence: CASDWGQAILGGGF. The CDR3 bases are TGTGCCAGCGATTGGGGACAGGCCATACTCGGGGGTGGGTTT.